This T cell receptor (beta chain) was captured in a study of blood T cell repertoires in COVID-19. In the study overall: Acute and convalescent COVID-19 specimens originated in the United States, Italy and Spain. From T cells, B-cell-depleted T cells, or PBMCs came the material, which was cDNA or gDNA.

There are 16 residues in the CDR3. CDR1 is MNHEY and CDR2 is SVGAGI in the germline V gene. With V trimmed by 2 bases and J by 8 bases, 12 bases remained unmatched. Per the original methods: Estimated nucleated cell counts came from reference gene primer amplification. Profiling relied on immunoSEQ multiplex PCR, and the TCRdb table lists in-frame clones only, not all of them. The V and J calls and clone size are taken from that table; D and trimming were inferred from the DNA. The sample has under 200,000 clones, 88% seen once. This clonotype was sampled from a man aged 40-55 years with active or convalescent COVID-19. V gene TRBV6-5 combines with J gene TRBJ2-7; 10 bases are shared with TRBD2. The sample consisted of peripheral blood. CDR3 loop: CASSYARLAGSQKQYF. Here the CDR3 DNA reads TGTGCCAGCAGTTACGCGAGACTAGCGGGTAGTCAAAAGCAGTACTTC.